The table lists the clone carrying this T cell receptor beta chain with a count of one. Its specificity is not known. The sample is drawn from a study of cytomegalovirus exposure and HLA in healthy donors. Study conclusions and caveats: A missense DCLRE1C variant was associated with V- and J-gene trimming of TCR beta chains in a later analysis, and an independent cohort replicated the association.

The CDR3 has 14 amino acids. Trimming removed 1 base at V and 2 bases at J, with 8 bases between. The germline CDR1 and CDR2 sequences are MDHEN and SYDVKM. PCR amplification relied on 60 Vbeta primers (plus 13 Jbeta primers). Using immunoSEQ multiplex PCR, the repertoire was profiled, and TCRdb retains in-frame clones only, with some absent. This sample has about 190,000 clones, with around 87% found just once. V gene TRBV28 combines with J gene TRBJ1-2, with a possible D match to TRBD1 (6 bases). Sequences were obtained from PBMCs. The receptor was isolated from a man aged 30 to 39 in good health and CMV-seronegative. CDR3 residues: CASSLYRENYGYTF. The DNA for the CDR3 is TGTGCCAGCAGTTTATACAGGGAGAACTATGGCTACACCTTC.